One sample yielded the 29 T cell receptor beta chains listed below, sequenced in a study of blood T cell repertoires in COVID-19. Sequenced by immunoSEQ multiplex PCR; TCRdb stores in-frame clones only, minus some. The table lists approximately 250,000 clones, around 89% of them singletons. Sequenced material: PBMCs or T cells enriched from blood (not recorded which). Receptors were obtained from a woman between 40 and 55 years old with acute COVID-19.

The rearrangement uses TRBV7-2 and TRBJ1-2; a weak D match, TRBD1 (6 bases). CDR1 and CDR2 (germline): SGHTA, FQGNSA. Trimming took 4 bases from V and 4 from J, leaving 16 bases between them. The CDR3 runs 15 residues. The DNA for the CDR3 is TGTGCCAGCAGCTCGGACAGAGTAGCAGTCTATGGCTACACCTTC. It specifies CASSSDRVAVYGYTF.

The rearrangement joins TRBV27 to TRBJ1-5; the D is unclear. CDR1 is MNHEY and CDR2 is SMNVEV in the germline V gene (reference sequence). The germline V and J ends were trimmed by 5 bases and 6 bases, with 14 bases remaining between them. This CDR3 comprises 14 residues. The DNA for the CDR3 is TGTGCCAGCAGTCCTCTAGGCGGCGTTCAGCCCCAGCATTTT. As protein: CASSPLGGVQPQHF.

Only one count was recorded for this clone. This chain connects TRBV9 to TRBJ1-3; TRBD1 might be the D (5 bases). The CDR3 totals 13 residues. The V and J ends lost 0 bases and 6 bases respectively, with 7 bases between them. Germline CDR1 SGDLS, CDR2 YYNGEE. The CDR3 sequence is CASSVGQTNTIYF. In nucleotides, the CDR3 is TGTGCCAGCAGCGTAGGACAGACAAACACCATATATTTT. The whole variable domain, filled in from reference TRBV9 and TRBJ1-3, reads DSGVTQTPKHLITATGQRVTLRCSPRSGDLSVYWYQQSLDQGLQFLIQYYNGEERAKGNILERFSAQQFPDLHSELNLSSLELGDSALYFCASSVGQTNTIYFGEGSWLTVV.

J is TRBJ1-2 and V is TRBV19; tentatively, D is TRBD1 (6 bases). Trimming removed 5 bases from V and 8 bases from J, with 15 bases in between. The CDR3 is 13 amino acids. Germline V gene data show CDR1 as LNHDA and CDR2 as SQIVND (reference sequence). The CDR3 DNA reads as TGTGCCAGTAGTCTGAACAGGGAGTTGGGCTACACCTTC. It translates to CASSLNRELGYTF.

CDR3 sequence: CASSTLAGGSTDTQYF. CDR3 coding DNA: TGTGCCAGCAGTACCCTAGCGGGGGGCTCCACAGATACGCAGTATTTT. The rearrangement uses TRBV9 and TRBJ2-3, with TRBD2 matching 11 bases. With V trimmed by 5 bases and J by 2 bases, 7 bases remained unmatched. The CDR3 loop spans 16 amino acids. The V gene's germline CDR1 is SGDLS and CDR2 YYNGEE. Variable domain in full (rest from reference TRBV9 and TRBJ2-3): DSGVTQTPKHLITATGQRVTLRCSPRSGDLSVYWYQQSLDQGLQFLIQYYNGEERAKGNILERFSAQQFPDLHSELNLSSLELGDSALYFCASSTLAGGSTDTQYFGPGTRLTVL.

This clone was observed a single time. The chain combines TRBV3-1 (or the pseudogene TRBV3-2) with TRBJ1-3; D is perhaps TRBD1 (5 bases). The CDR3 contains 15 residues. V shed 1 base and J shed 1 base, with 8 bases lying between them. Looked up from germline, CDR1 is LGHDT and CDR2 is YNNKEL (reference sequence). The CDR3 sequence: CASSQGRGSGNTIYF. CDR3 nucleotide sequence: TGTGCCAGCAGCCAAGGAAGGGGATCTGGAAACACCATATATTTT.

Here the CDR3 reads CASSYWGQANTGELFF. Here the CDR3 DNA reads TGTGCCAGCAGTTACTGGGGACAAGCGAACACCGGGGAGCTGTTTTTT. V and J are TRBV6-5 and TRBJ2-2; maybe TRBD1 (6 bases). Deletions cut 1 base from V and 0 bases from J, with 9 bases between. Looked up from germline, CDR1 is MNHEY and CDR2 is SVGAGI. This CDR3 spans 16 amino acids.

The chain recombines TRBV14 with TRBJ2-7; the match to TRBD1 covers 8 bases. Germline CDR1 reads SGHDN; CDR2 reads FVKESK. V dropped 3 bases and J dropped 5; count of bases not matched to a gene: 9. The CDR3 totals 15 residues. The CDR3 is CASSHYRGAFDEQYV. The CDR3 nucleotides are TGTGCCAGCAGCCATTACAGGGGGGCCTTCGACGAGCAGTACGTC.

This sequence joins TRBV4-1 and TRBJ1-2, with D possibly TRBD1 on 5 matching bases. V lost 1 base and J 0 bases, leaving 12 bases between the germline ends. The CDR3 extends over 16 amino acids. Germline CDR1 and CDR2: MGHRA and YSYEKL. CDR3 region: CASSQGLGEANYGYTF. Written as DNA, the CDR3 is TGCGCCAGCAGCCAAGGTCTGGGGGAGGCTAACTATGGCTACACCTTC.

The chain links TRBV5-4 to TRBJ2-1; TRBD2 agrees at 12 bases. V gave up 3 bases and J gave up 1 base; unmatched junction bases: 5. The CDR3 totals 17 residues. Germline CDR1 SGHNT, CDR2 YYREEE (reference sequence). In DNA form, the CDR3 reads TGTGCCAGCAGCTCTGCGACTAGCGGGGGTTCCTACAATGAGCAGTTCTTC. This gives the protein CASSSATSGGSYNEQFF.

This chain uses TRBV29-1 with TRBJ2-4; TRBD1 aligns across 8 bases. V lost 0 bases to trimming and J lost 4 bases; unmatched junction nucleotides: 8. This CDR3 region has 16 residues. Germline-derived CDR1 and CDR2 are SQVTM and ANQGSEA. CDR3 sequence reads: CSVEDRGRTGKNIQYF. The CDR3 nucleotides read TGCAGCGTTGAAGATCGGGGACGGACAGGGAAAAACATTCAGTACTTC.

The chain employs TRBV10-3 and TRBJ1-5, with TRBD1 as a possible D gene (6 bases). CDR1 is ENHRY and CDR2 is SYGVKD in the germline V gene. The CDR3 is made up of 13 amino acids. V was shortened by 6 bases and J by 4 bases, with 10 bases between the two germline ends. The CDR3 nucleotides read TGTGCCATCAGGGACGGGACAAATCAGCCCCAGCATTTT. It codes for CAIRDGTNQPQHF.

The chain is built from TRBV12-3 or TRBV12-4 and TRBJ1-1, with 8 bases lining up with TRBD1. This CDR3 has 12 amino acids. J gave up 7 bases and V 6 bases, and 4 bases lay outside the gene matches. As DNA, the CDR3 is TGTGCCAGCAGCTATGACAGGGGTGAAGCTTTCTTT. Its protein product is CASSYDRGEAFF.

This clone was detected a few times. The chain joins TRBV7-2 to TRBJ2-7; 13 nucleotides align to TRBD2. The CDR3 is made up of 15 amino acids. Germline V lookup: CDR1 SGHTA, CDR2 FQGNSA. The trim removed 5 bases at V and 3 bases at J, leaving 4 bases unmatched. The CDR3 DNA follows: TGTGCCAGCAGCCCAGGACTAGCGGGGGTCTACGAGCAGTACTTC. Protein: CASSPGLAGVYEQYF.

The chain has TRBV2 and TRBJ1-2, with D maybe TRBD1 (6 bases). Germline CDR1 SNHLY, CDR2 FYNNEI. Trimming cost V 3 bases and J 2 bases, with 10 bases left between them. CDR3 length: 14 amino acids. DNA for the CDR3: TGTGCCAGCAGTGACCAGGACAGCAACTATGGCTACACCTTC. Amino acid sequence: CASSDQDSNYGYTF. The entire variable domain, with the rest obtained from reference TRBV2 and TRBJ1-2, is as follows: EPEVTQTPSHQVTQMGQEVILRCVPISNHLYFYWYRQILGQKVEFLVSFYNNEISEKSEIFDDQFSVERPDGSNFTLKIRSTKLEDSAMYFCASSDQDSNYGYTFGSGTRLTVV.

The J gene is TRBJ1-6, the V gene TRBV7-2; D ambiguous. Germline values: CDR1 SGHTA, CDR2 FQGNSA. V gave up 2 bases and J gave up 6 bases, with 5 bases separating them. This CDR3 has 13 amino acids. CDR3 loop: CASSLRGNSPLHF. Written as DNA, the CDR3 is TGTGCCAGCAGCTTACGGGGTAATTCACCCCTCCACTTT.

The chain employs TRBV2 and TRBJ1-2; D is possibly TRBD1 (5 bases). V was cut by 7 bases and J by 4 bases, with 10 bases left in between. The germline CDR1 and CDR2 sequences are SNHLY and FYNNEI. CDR3 length: 12 amino acids. In nucleotides, the CDR3 is TGTGCCAGCATAGACAGACGCTATGGCTACACCTTC. Translation gives CASIDRRYGYTF.

Concerning this clone itself: The sample has other DNA sequences that encode this CDR3 too. V is TRBV7-2 and J is TRBJ2-1; 9 bases are shared with TRBD2. The CDR3 is 15 residues long. J was trimmed by 0 bases and V by 5 bases; bases with no gene match: 2. Germline V gene lookup returns CDR1 SGHTA and CDR2 FQGNSA. The CDR3 region has the DNA TGTGCCAGCAGCCGTAGCGGGGGCTCCTACAATGAGCAGTTCTTC. It yields the protein CASSRSGGSYNEQFF.

This chain links TRBV27 with TRBJ1-1, with 11 bases matching TRBD1. Germline loops: CDR1 MNHEY, CDR2 SMNVEV (reference sequence). The ends lost 3 bases at V and 5 bases at J; junction bases unmatched: 8. CDR3 length: 16 residues. CDR3 sequence (DNA): TGTGCCAGCAGTTTTTTGGACAGGGGGCCGGCGACTGAAGCTTTCTTT. It specifies CASSFLDRGPATEAFF.

V is TRBV5-1 and J is TRBJ2-2, with D maybe TRBD2 (5 bases). V was cut by 6 bases and J by 5 bases, with 17 bases left in between. The CDR3 is 15 amino acids. Germline lookup yields CDR1 SGHRS and CDR2 YFSETQ. The CDR3 loop is CASTGLVSGTGELFF. DNA of the CDR3: TGCGCCAGCACTGGCCTAGTCTCGGGGACCGGGGAGCTGTTTTTT.

The CDR3 reads CASSLVGGTGDSPLHF. The DNA for the CDR3 is TGTGCCAGCAGCTTGGTTGGGGGGACAGGGGATTCACCCCTCCACTTT. The rearrangement uses TRBV5-6 and TRBJ1-6, with 10 bases matching TRBD1. V lost 0 bases to trimming and J lost 8 bases; unmatched junction nucleotides: 5. The germline CDR1 and CDR2 sequences are SGHDT and YYEEEE. The CDR3 contains 16 residues.

The chain has TRBV2 and TRBJ2-1; 8 bases line up with TRBD2. Germline values: CDR1 SNHLY, CDR2 FYNNEI. Trimming took 7 bases from V and 10 from J; bases not matched to a gene: 12. This CDR3 has 14 residues. CDR3: CASTPGLDGQEQFF. Written as DNA, the CDR3 is TGTGCCAGCACCCCGGGACTAGATGGTCAGGAGCAGTTCTTC.

V is TRBV4-2 and J is TRBJ2-1, with TRBD2 matching 9 bases. From germline, CDR1 is LGHNA and CDR2 YNFKEQ. J lost 1 base, V lost 1 base, and 5 bases had no gene match. The CDR3 runs to 17 residues. The CDR3 is CASSQAGGGVSYNEQFF. CDR3 DNA: TGTGCCAGCAGCCAAGCGGGCGGGGGGGTTTCCTACAATGAGCAGTTCTTC.

CDR3: CSVRQILAKNIQYF. As DNA, the CDR3 is TGCAGCGTGCGACAGATACTAGCCAAAAACATTCAGTACTTC. The gene calls are TRBV29-1 and TRBJ2-4; D possibly corresponds to TRBD1 (5 bases). The CDR3 has 14 residues. Germline V gives CDR1 SQVTM, CDR2 ANQGSEA. V was cut by 6 bases and J by 0 bases, with 12 bases left in between.

CDR3 DNA sequence: TGTGCCAGCAGTCCCCAGATGAACACTGAAGCTTTCTTT. Encoded protein: CASSPQMNTEAFF. V gene TRBV6-5 combines with J gene TRBJ1-1; D is uncertain. CDR3 size: 13 residues. V was trimmed by 5 bases and J by 0 bases, leaving 7 bases between them. CDR1 and CDR2 from the germline V gene are MNHEY and SVGAGI.

The chain couples TRBV4-3 to TRBJ2-7; TRBD2 matches at 11 bases. The CDR3 totals 16 residues. V trimming: 2 bases; J trimming: 0 bases; junction bases outside the gene matches: 3. The germline CDR1 and CDR2 sequences are LGHNA and YSLEER. This CDR3 reads CASSQSSGGSSYEQYF. CDR3 DNA sequence: TGCGCCAGCAGCCAATCTAGCGGGGGGTCCTCCTACGAGCAGTACTTC.

V usage is TRBV30 and J usage is TRBJ2-5, with 8 positions matching TRBD2. The CDR3 is 14 residues long. Germline CDR1 and CDR2: GTSNPN and SVGIG (reference sequence). The ends lost 0 bases at V and 2 bases at J; junction bases unmatched: 2. This chain's CDR3 is CAWSVKREQETQYF. Here the CDR3 DNA reads TGTGCCTGGAGTGTTAAGCGGGAGCAAGAGACCCAGTACTTC.

The chain combines TRBV30 with TRBJ2-1; D remains unclear. V was cut by 2 bases and J by 15 bases, with 14 bases left in between. This CDR3 comprises 11 residues. In germline, CDR1 is GTSNPN, CDR2 SVGIG (reference sequence). CDR3 residues: CAWSTAIEAFF. The CDR3 DNA sequence: TGTGCCTGGAGTACGGCTATCGAGGCGTTCTTC.

This clone was counted once. This chain connects TRBV2 to TRBJ1-3; TRBD1 is a possible D gene (5 bases). The CDR3 extends over 14 amino acids. The germline V gene has CDR1 SNHLY and CDR2 FYNNEI. Trimming cost V 6 bases and J 0 bases, with 9 bases left between them. CDR3 residues: CASRTDNSGNTIYF. The CDR3 nucleotides are TGTGCCAGCAGGACAGATAACTCTGGAAACACCATATATTTT.